One and the same sample provided the 30 T cell receptor beta chains below, sequenced in a study of siplizumab effects on memory and regulatory T cells. Measured with immunoSEQ multiplex PCR; TCRdb has only the in-frame clones, and not every one. The sample lists 90,000 to 150,000 clones, just over 90% occurring once. What was sequenced was non-Treg CD4+ T cells sorted from blood. The receptors come from a human donor in good health.

The rearrangement links TRBV7-7 to TRBJ2-2; no clear D. CDR1 and CDR2 (germline): SSHAT, FNYEAQ (reference sequence). Trimming left V 6 bases short and J 7 bases short, with 12 bases between. There are 13 residues in the CDR3. The CDR3 here is CASSYGSFGELFF. DNA for the CDR3: TGTGCCAGCAGTTATGGGTCTTTCGGGGAGCTGTTTTTT.

About this clone itself: This same CDR3 is encoded by further DNA sequences in the sample. The chain recombines TRBV18 with TRBJ2-5; D remains ambiguous. Germline-derived CDR1 and CDR2 are KGHSH and LQKENI. V was shortened by 3 bases and J by 5 bases, with 4 bases between the two germline ends. This CDR3 comprises 11 residues. CDR3 region: CASSPGETQYF. The CDR3 nucleotides are TGTGCCAGCTCACCGGGCGAGACCCAGTACTTC.

This clone was observed a single time. The chain is built from TRBV2 and TRBJ2-2, with 8 positions matching TRBD1. This CDR3 contains 16 residues. J gave up 5 bases and V 4 bases, and 9 bases lay outside the gene matches. The germline V gene encodes CDR1 SNHLY and CDR2 FYNNEI. The CDR3 sequence is CASSVTQGATTGELFF. DNA for the CDR3: TGTGCCAGCAGTGTGACTCAGGGGGCTACAACCGGGGAGCTGTTTTTT.

This clone was observed once. CDR3 loop: CASNQGGGTEAFF. In DNA form, the CDR3 reads TGTGCCAGCAACCAGGGGGGAGGGACTGAAGCTTTCTTT. This rearrangement joins TRBV6-5 to TRBJ1-1, with 7 bases aligning to TRBD1. After removal of 7 bases from V and 5 bases from J, the junction contained 7 bases not matched to a gene. This CDR3 spans 13 amino acids. Per the germline V gene, CDR1 is MNHEY and CDR2 is SVGAGI.

This chain connects TRBV19 to TRBJ1-6, with D possibly being TRBD1 (5 bases). Trimming removed 6 bases at V and 5 bases at J, with 14 bases between. The V gene's germline CDR1 is LNHDA and CDR2 SQIVND (reference sequence). The CDR3 has 15 residues. The CDR3 region has the DNA TGTGCCAGTAGCCTCCCGGGACTGGATAATTCACCCCTCCACTTT. Its translation is CASSLPGLDNSPLHF.

The gene calls are TRBV7-9 and TRBJ1-2; D is perhaps TRBD1 (6 bases). V shed 0 bases and J shed 6 bases, with 14 bases lying between them. The CDR3 contains 15 residues. Germline-derived CDR1 and CDR2 are SEHNR and FQNEAQ (reference sequence). DNA for the CDR3: TGTGCCAGCAGCTTAGCGGGGGGCGAGAGGGATGGCTACACCTTC. Encoded protein: CASSLAGGERDGYTF. Combining the CDR3 with reference TRBV7-9 and TRBJ1-2 gives the whole variable domain DTGVSQNPRHKITKRGQNVTFRCDPISEHNRLYWYRQTLGQGPEFLTYFQNEAQLEKSRLLSDRFSAERPKGSFSTLEIQRTEQGDSAMYLCASSLAGGERDGYTFGSGTRLTVV.

The sample holds one count of this clone. V is TRBV5-6 and J is TRBJ2-2, with D possibly TRBD1 on 6 matching bases. CDR3 length: 14 amino acids. V was clipped by 2 bases and J by 7 bases, with 12 bases between them. Germline loops: CDR1 SGHDT, CDR2 YYEEEE. The CDR3 DNA reads TGTGCCAGCAGCTTTACAGGGTATAGCGGGGAGCTGTTTTTT. Protein sequence: CASSFTGYSGELFF.

The chain couples TRBV6-5 to TRBJ2-7; 7 bases are shared with TRBD1. J gave up 3 bases and V 6 bases, and 5 bases lay outside the gene matches. Germline-derived CDR1 and CDR2 are MNHEY and SVGAGI. There are 13 residues in the CDR3. CDR3 region: CASSRGQIYEQYF. The CDR3 nucleotides are TGTGCCAGCAGCCGGGGACAGATCTACGAGCAGTACTTC.

Written as DNA, the CDR3 is TGTGCCAGCAGCCGCTCACCTTCCCGCGGTGGCAGAAACACCGGGGAGCTGTTTTTT. This encodes CASSRSPSRGGRNTGELFF. V and J are TRBV7-3 and TRBJ2-2, with no clear D. Germline V gives CDR1 SGHTA, CDR2 FQGTGA. The CDR3 has 19 residues. V lost 5 bases, J lost 2 bases, and 24 bases lay in between.

This chain uses TRBV7-3 with TRBJ2-3; possibly TRBD1 or TRBD2 for D (6 bases each). The CDR3 sequence is 14 residues long. V was pared by 0 bases and J by 9 bases, with 13 bases between. Per germline, CDR1 SGHTA and CDR2 FQGTGA. The CDR3 bases are TGTGCCAGCAGCTTAACGGTATTGGGGGGCACGCAGTATTTT. Protein sequence: CASSLTVLGGTQYF.

The chain has TRBV12-5 and TRBJ2-7; the match to TRBD1 covers 7 bases. V lost 6 bases to trimming and J lost 3 bases; unmatched junction nucleotides: 5. The CDR3 length is 13 residues. Germline loops: CDR1 LGHNT, CDR2 FRNRAP. The CDR3 nucleotides are TGTGCTAGTGGCCGGGACAGCCACTACGAGCAGTACTTC. This encodes CASGRDSHYEQYF.

CDR3 DNA sequence: TGTGCCAGCAGCTCTTATAATAGACAGTTTCCCGACGAGCAGTACTTC. It yields the protein CASSSYNRQFPDEQYF. V and J are TRBV7-3 and TRBJ2-7; D is perhaps TRBD1 (5 bases). The ends were cut back, 4 bases at V and 5 bases at J, with 21 bases in the middle. Germline CDR1 is SGHTA and CDR2 is FQGTGA. The CDR3 has 16 amino acids.

The chain couples TRBV5-4 to TRBJ2-2; no reliable D call. Trimming left V 5 bases short and J 0 bases short, with 17 bases between. Germline CDR1 and CDR2: SGHNT and YYREEE (reference sequence). The CDR3 runs to 17 residues. CDR3 bases: TGTGCCAGCAGGTTCACGTTTACCCGCTCGAACACCGGGGAGCTGTTTTTT. It is translated as CASRFTFTRSNTGELFF.

The V and J genes are TRBV5-4 and TRBJ2-5, with D perhaps TRBD1 (6 bases). CDR3 size: 17 residues. Germline CDR1 is SGHNT and CDR2 is YYREEE (reference sequence). V was clipped by 5 bases and J by 4 bases, with 24 bases between them. The CDR3 region is CASSHDRSPTRGETQYF. In nucleotides, the CDR3 is TGTGCCAGCAGTCATGACCGATCTCCTACCAGGGGAGAGACCCAGTACTTC.

The V gene is TRBV19, the J gene TRBJ1-5; a weak D match, TRBD1 (6 bases). The V end lost 7 bases, the J end lost 1 base, and 11 bases lay between the germline ends. This CDR3 is 14 amino acids long. Germline V lookup: CDR1 LNHDA, CDR2 SQIVND (reference sequence). Here the CDR3 reads CASIPGQSNQPQHF. CDR3 bases: TGTGCCAGTATCCCAGGACAGAGCAATCAGCCCCAGCATTTT.

V gene TRBV4-3 combines with J gene TRBJ1-4, with D unresolved. Between the trimmed V and J ends, which lost 4 bases and 0 bases, there was a span of 12 bases. The germline V gene encodes CDR1 LGHNA and CDR2 YSLEER. This CDR3 is built from 16 residues. The CDR3 protein is CASSRKGGATNEKLFF. The CDR3, as DNA: TGCGCCAGCAGCCGGAAGGGAGGTGCAACTAATGAAAAACTGTTTTTT.

J is TRBJ1-2 and V is TRBV5-5; D is undetermined. V dropped 2 bases and J dropped 4 bases, with 12 bases sitting between them. The CDR3 is 14 residues long. Germline V gives CDR1 SGHKS, CDR2 YYEKEE (reference sequence). The CDR3 is CASSFATRTYGYTF. CDR3 nucleotide sequence: TGTGCCAGCAGCTTTGCGACAAGGACCTATGGCTACACCTTC.

The V gene is TRBV5-1, the J gene TRBJ1-4; D not resolved. The CDR3 has 13 amino acids. Germline loops: CDR1 SGHRS, CDR2 YFSETQ. Trimming pared 0 bases from V and 5 bases from J, leaving 5 bases between. The CDR3: CASSLVQNEKLFF. CDR3 DNA sequence: TGCGCCAGCAGCTTGGTACAAAATGAAAAACTGTTTTTT.

The table lists this clone with a count of one. The CDR3 coding sequence is TGTGCCAGTAGTATAGAGGGGACAGGTAATCAGCCCCAGCATTTT. Translation gives CASSIEGTGNQPQHF. The chain uses TRBV19 and TRBJ1-5; the match to TRBD1 covers 8 bases. In germline, CDR1 is LNHDA, CDR2 SQIVND (reference sequence). There are 15 residues in the CDR3. The J segment lost 4 bases and the V segment lost 0 bases, leaving 2 bases of the junction unmatched.

The rearrangement joins TRBV19 to TRBJ1-1, with 11 bases fitting TRBD1. The CDR3 contains 16 residues. CDR1 and CDR2 from the germline V gene are LNHDA and SQIVND (reference sequence). The V segment lost 6 bases and the J segment 4 bases; nucleotides outside the gene matches: 10. The CDR3 spells CASRWGQGGLGTEAFF. In nucleotides, the CDR3 is TGTGCCAGTAGATGGGGACAGGGGGGTTTGGGCACTGAAGCTTTCTTT.

The chain has TRBV18 and TRBJ1-1, with D maybe TRBD1 (5 bases). Trimming cost V 0 bases and J 8 bases, with 19 bases left between them. CDR1 and CDR2 (germline): KGHSH, LQKENI. This CDR3 spans 16 amino acids. The CDR3 here is CASSPPGQAGPWEAFF. The CDR3 DNA follows: TGTGCCAGCTCACCACCGGGGCAGGCGGGACCCTGGGAAGCTTTCTTT.

The rearrangement links TRBV6-5 to TRBJ2-3; 8 bases fit TRBD1. J lost 6 bases, V lost 5 bases, and 7 bases had no gene match. The CDR3 runs 14 residues. The germline V gene has CDR1 MNHEY and CDR2 SVGAGI. CDR3 sequence reads: CASSPGTGRDTQYF. DNA of the CDR3: TGTGCCAGCAGTCCAGGGACAGGACGGGATACGCAGTATTTT.

The rearrangement uses TRBV4-1 and TRBJ2-3, with TRBD2 matching over 11 bases. Germline V gives CDR1 MGHRA, CDR2 YSYEKL. V was clipped by 2 bases and J by 1 base; unmatched bases: 2. This CDR3 has 16 amino acids. The CDR3 coding sequence is TGCGCCAGCAGCCAAACTAGCGGGGGAGGCACAGATACGCAGTATTTT. Translated: CASSQTSGGGTDTQYF.

The rearrangement joins TRBV10-3 to TRBJ1-1, with a possible D match to TRBD1 (5 bases). CDR3 size: 15 residues. CDR1 and CDR2 (germline): ENHRY, SYGVKD. V was shortened by 6 bases and J by 2 bases, with 16 bases between the two germline ends. CDR3 region: CAISENMGGNTEAFF. The CDR3 DNA follows: TGTGCCATCAGCGAAAACATGGGGGGTAACACTGAAGCTTTCTTT.

The V call is TRBV7-6, the J call TRBJ1-1, with TRBD1 as a possible D gene (5 bases). The V gene lost 5 bases and the J gene lost 6 bases, with 10 bases spanning the gap. The germline V gene encodes CDR1 SGHVS and CDR2 FNYEAQ. This CDR3 has 12 amino acids. The CDR3 DNA reads TGTGCCAGCAGCCGTCGAGGGGCTGAAGCTTTCTTT. Its translation: CASSRRGAEAFF.

This chain joins TRBV27 and TRBJ2-1, with D possibly matching TRBD1 (5 bases). The CDR3 has 14 residues. The germline CDR1 and CDR2 sequences are MNHEY and SMNVEV (reference sequence). V lost 3 bases and J 9 bases, leaving 15 bases between the germline ends. CDR3 region: CASSFSQGLSEQFF. Written as DNA, the CDR3 is TGTGCCAGCAGTTTTTCTCAGGGATTGAGTGAGCAGTTCTTC.

The rearrangement uses TRBV5-8 and TRBJ1-2; 9 bases match TRBD1. Per germline, CDR1 SGHTS and CDR2 YDEGEE. The CDR3 sequence is 13 residues long. V was pared by 9 bases and J by 3 bases, with 6 bases of the junction left unmatched. DNA for the CDR3: TGTGCCACCCGAGACAGGGGGGACTATGGCTACACCTTC. It specifies CATRDRGDYGYTF.

This chain joins TRBV30 and TRBJ1-2; D possibly corresponds to TRBD1 (5 bases). Germline V gene lookup returns CDR1 GTSNPN and CDR2 SVGIG (reference sequence). V was shortened by 3 bases and J by 4 bases, with 9 bases between the two germline ends. The CDR3 totals 12 residues. CDR3 coding DNA: TGTGCCTGGAGCAGGGTCGGCTATGGCTACACCTTC. Its translation is CAWSRVGYGYTF.

The genes are TRBV9 and TRBJ2-3, with D unresolved. Germline V gene lookup returns CDR1 SGDLS and CDR2 YYNGEE. This CDR3 has 13 residues. Trimming removed 5 bases at V and 0 bases at J, with 7 bases between. CDR3 residues: CASSRPSTDTQYF. CDR3 DNA: TGTGCCAGCAGTCGACCCAGCACAGATACGCAGTATTTT.

This clone was found once. The rearrangement joins TRBV5-1 to TRBJ2-7; TRBD2 is a possible D gene (6 bases). V lost 1 base, J lost 2 bases, and 13 bases lay in between. CDR3 length equals 15 residues. Germline CDR1 and CDR2: SGHRS and YFSETQ. DNA for the CDR3: TGCGCCAGCAGCTTGTCAGGCGGGGTCACCTACGAGCAGTACTTC. Translation gives CASSLSGGVTYEQYF.